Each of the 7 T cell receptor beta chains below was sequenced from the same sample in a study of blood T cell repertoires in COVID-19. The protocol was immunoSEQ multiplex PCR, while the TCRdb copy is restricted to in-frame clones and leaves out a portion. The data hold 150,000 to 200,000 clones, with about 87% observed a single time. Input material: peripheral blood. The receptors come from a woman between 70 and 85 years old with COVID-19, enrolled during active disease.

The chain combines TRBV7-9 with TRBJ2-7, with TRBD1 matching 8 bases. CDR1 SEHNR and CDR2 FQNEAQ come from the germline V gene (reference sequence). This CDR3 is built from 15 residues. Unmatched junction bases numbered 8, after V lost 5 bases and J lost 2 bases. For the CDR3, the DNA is TGTGCCAGCAGCCTCGACAGGGGACAGCCCTACGAGCAGTACTTC. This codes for CASSLDRGQPYEQYF.

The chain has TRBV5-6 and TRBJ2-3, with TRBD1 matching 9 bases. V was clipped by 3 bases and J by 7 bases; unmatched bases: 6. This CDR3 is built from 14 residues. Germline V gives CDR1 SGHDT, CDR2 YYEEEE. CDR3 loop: CASSWTGVVNTQYF. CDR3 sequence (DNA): TGTGCCAGCAGCTGGACAGGGGTGGTGAATACGCAGTATTTT.

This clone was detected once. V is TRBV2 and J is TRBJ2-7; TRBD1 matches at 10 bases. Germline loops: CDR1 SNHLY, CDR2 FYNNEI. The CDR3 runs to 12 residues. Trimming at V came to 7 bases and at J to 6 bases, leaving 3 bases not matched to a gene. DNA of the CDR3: TGTGCCAGCAAAGACAGGGGGCTCGAGCAGTACTTC. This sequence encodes CASKDRGLEQYF. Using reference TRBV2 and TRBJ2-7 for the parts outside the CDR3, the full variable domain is EPEVTQTPSHQVTQMGQEVILRCVPISNHLYFYWYRQILGQKVEFLVSFYNNEISEKSEIFDDQFSVERPDGSNFTLKIRSTKLEDSAMYFCASKDRGLEQYFGPGTRLTVT.

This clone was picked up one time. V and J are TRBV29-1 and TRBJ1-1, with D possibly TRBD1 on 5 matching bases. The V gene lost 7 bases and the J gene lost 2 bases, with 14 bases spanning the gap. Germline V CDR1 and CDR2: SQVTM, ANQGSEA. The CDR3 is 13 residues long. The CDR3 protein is CSARGDGNTEAFF. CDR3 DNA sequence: TGCAGCGCTAGGGGTGACGGTAACACTGAAGCTTTCTTT. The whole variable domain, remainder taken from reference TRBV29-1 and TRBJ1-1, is SAVISQKPSRDICQRGTSLTIQCQVDSQVTMMFWYRQQPGQSLTLIATANQGSEATYESGFVIDKFPISRPNLTFSTLTVSNMSPEDSSIYLCSARGDGNTEAFFGQGTRLTVV.

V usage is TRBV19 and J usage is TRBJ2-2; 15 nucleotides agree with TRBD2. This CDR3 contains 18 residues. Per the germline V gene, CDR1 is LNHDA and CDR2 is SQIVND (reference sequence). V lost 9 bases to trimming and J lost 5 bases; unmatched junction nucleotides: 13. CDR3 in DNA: TGTGCCAGCTCCAATCCGGGACTAGCGGGGGGAGGGACCGGGGAGCTGTTTTTT. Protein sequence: CASSNPGLAGGGTGELFF.

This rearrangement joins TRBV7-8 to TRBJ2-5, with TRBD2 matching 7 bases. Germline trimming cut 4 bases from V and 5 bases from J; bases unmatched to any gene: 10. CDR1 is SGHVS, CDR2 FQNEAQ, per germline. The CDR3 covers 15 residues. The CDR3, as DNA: TGTGCCAGCAGCTCTTCTAGCGGCCAGTGGGAGACCCAGTACTTC. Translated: CASSSSSGQWETQYF.

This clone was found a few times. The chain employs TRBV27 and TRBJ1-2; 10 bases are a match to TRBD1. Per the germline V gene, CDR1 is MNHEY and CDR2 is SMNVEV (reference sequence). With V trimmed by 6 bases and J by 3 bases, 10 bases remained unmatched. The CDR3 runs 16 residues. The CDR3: CASRTGTGDPDYGYTF. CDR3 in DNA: TGTGCCAGCAGGACCGGGACAGGGGACCCCGACTATGGCTACACCTTC.